The rows below give T cell receptor beta chains drawn from one sample of a study of blood T cell repertoires in COVID-19. Measured with immunoSEQ multiplex PCR; TCRdb has only the in-frame clones, and not every one. Of approximately 180,000 clones in the sample, around 85% were seen once. The sequencing input was PBMCs or T cells enriched from blood (not recorded which). The receptors here all came from a man aged 40-50 years who had recovered from COVID-19. The CDR3 runs from the conserved cysteine through the conserved F or W. Each record gives: D gene, V gene, J gene, clone size, CDR3 protein, CDR3 DNA. The D gene is left open where the match is weak. Clone size is shown for a subset of rows, as once, few, many or a class of expanded clone.

d_call: -; v_call: TRBV12-3/TRBV12-4; j_call: TRBJ1-1; clone_size: -; cdr3_aa: CASSLGTKAFF; cdr3_nt: TGTGCCAGCAGTTTGGGCACGAAAGCTTTCTTT
d_call: TRBD1; v_call: TRBV29-1; j_call: TRBJ1-1; clone_size: -; cdr3_aa: CSVATRGRGEAFF; cdr3_nt: TGCAGCGTTGCGACCAGGGGGCGGGGTGAAGCTTTCTTT
d_call: -; v_call: TRBV10-2; j_call: TRBJ1-2; clone_size: -; cdr3_aa: CASSESVQGYGYTF; cdr3_nt: TGCGCCAGCAGTGAGTCAGTACAGGGCTATGGCTACACCTTC
d_call: -; v_call: TRBV28; j_call: TRBJ1-2; clone_size: few; cdr3_aa: CASRGAYNNYGYTF; cdr3_nt: TGTGCCAGCAGGGGGGCTTATAATAACTATGGCTACACCTTC
d_call: TRBD1; v_call: TRBV19; j_call: TRBJ2-7; clone_size: -; cdr3_aa: CASSDREFDEQYF; cdr3_nt: TGTGCCAGTAGTGACAGGGAGTTCGACGAGCAGTACTTC
d_call: TRBD1; v_call: TRBV19; j_call: TRBJ1-1; clone_size: -; cdr3_aa: CASRNPGGKIEAFF; cdr3_nt: TGTGCCAGTAGGAACCCAGGGGGAAAGATTGAAGCTTTCTTT
d_call: -; v_call: TRBV24-1; j_call: TRBJ2-3; clone_size: few; cdr3_aa: CATSDGRQLSQWQYF; cdr3_nt: TGTGCCACCAGTGATGGTCGCCAACTGAGCCAATGGCAGTATTTT
d_call: -; v_call: TRBV18; j_call: TRBJ2-2; clone_size: -; cdr3_aa: CASSPPGSGELFF; cdr3_nt: TGTGCCAGCTCACCACCCGGTTCCGGGGAGCTGTTTTTT
d_call: -; v_call: TRBV5-4; j_call: TRBJ1-3; clone_size: -; cdr3_aa: CASSPGRTQRGNTIYF; cdr3_nt: TGTGCCAGCAGCCCGGGAAGAACACAGCGAGGAAACACCATATATTTT
d_call: -; v_call: TRBV10-3; j_call: TRBJ1-2; clone_size: once; cdr3_aa: CALSSGLGYTF; cdr3_nt: TGTGCCTTAAGTTCGGGTCTTGGCTACACCTTC
d_call: TRBD2; v_call: TRBV5-1; j_call: TRBJ2-1; clone_size: -; cdr3_aa: CASGLAGGNEQFF; cdr3_nt: TGCGCCAGTGGACTAGCGGGAGGGAATGAGCAGTTCTTC